Listed below are T cell receptor beta chains from one sample, sequenced in a study of blood T cells in healthy people across ages. TCRdb redid the calling of the 5' RACE reads with MiXCR, one entry per CDR3 protein. The data hold some 670,000 distinct CDR3 sequences, with about 50% observed a single time. Sequenced sample: blood. These receptors all come from a woman older than 75 in good health. The CDR3 runs from the conserved cysteine through the conserved F or W. A D gene is named only where the DNA matches it firmly. Part of the rows lack a size; the others show once, few, many or a class for expanded clones.

j_call: TRBJ2-1
v_call: TRBV6-5
d_call: TRBD1
clone_size: .
cdr3_aa: CASSPIDRGTYNEQFF
cdr3_nt: TGTGCCAGCAGCCCGATAGACAGGGGGACATACAATGAGCAGTTCTTC

j_call: TRBJ1-2
v_call: TRBV25-1
d_call: TRBD1
clone_size: once
cdr3_aa: CASRGQGSSNYGYTF
cdr3_nt: TGTGCCAGCAGGGGACAGGGATCGTCAAACTATGGCTACACCTTC

j_call: TRBJ2-4
v_call: TRBV5-5
d_call: .
clone_size: .
cdr3_aa: CASSLDSWSENIQYF
cdr3_nt: TGTGCCAGCAGCTTGGACAGTTGGTCGGAAAACATTCAGTACTTC

j_call: TRBJ1-6
v_call: TRBV6-1
d_call: .
clone_size: .
cdr3_aa: CASTQGTTYNSPLHF
cdr3_nt: TGTGCCAGCACGCAGGGGACTACCTATAATTCACCCCTCCACTTT

j_call: TRBJ2-1
v_call: TRBV5-1
d_call: .
clone_size: .
cdr3_aa: CASKKGYNEQFF
cdr3_nt: TGCGCCAGCAAGAAAGGCTACAATGAGCAGTTCTTC

j_call: TRBJ2-7
v_call: TRBV6-5
d_call: .
clone_size: .
cdr3_aa: CASSYRQPPNYEQYF
cdr3_nt: TGTGCCAGCAGTTACCGACAGCCCCCAAACTACGAGCAGTACTTC

j_call: TRBJ2-3
v_call: TRBV5-1
d_call: .
clone_size: few
cdr3_aa: CASSPGDQHGTDTQYF
cdr3_nt: TGCGCCAGCAGCCCGGGAGACCAACACGGCACAGATACGCAGTATTTT

j_call: TRBJ2-7
v_call: TRBV9
d_call: TRBD1
clone_size: many
cdr3_aa: CASSAGVTGTGAHEQYF
cdr3_nt: TGTGCCAGCAGCGCTGGTGTTACCGGGACAGGGGCCCACGAGCAGTACTTC

j_call: TRBJ2-1
v_call: TRBV14
d_call: .
clone_size: once
cdr3_aa: CASSARLGASNEQFF
cdr3_nt: TGTGCCAGCAGCGCAAGATTGGGAGCAAGCAATGAGCAGTTCTTC

j_call: TRBJ2-1
v_call: TRBV4-3
d_call: TRBD2
clone_size: .
cdr3_aa: CASSQGGLALEQFF
cdr3_nt: TGCGCCAGCAGCCAAGGCGGACTAGCTTTGGAGCAGTTCTTC

j_call: TRBJ2-5
v_call: TRBV7-3
d_call: .
clone_size: many
cdr3_aa: CASSLTGGKETQYF
cdr3_nt: TGTGCCAGCAGCTTAACCGGAGGGAAAGAGACCCAGTACTTC

j_call: TRBJ1-1
v_call: TRBV12-3/TRBV12-4
d_call: .
clone_size: .
cdr3_aa: CASSTSRGTEAFF
cdr3_nt: TGTGCCAGCAGCACATCCCGAGGCACTGAAGCTTTCTTT

j_call: TRBJ1-5
v_call: TRBV25-1
d_call: TRBD1
clone_size: .
cdr3_aa: CASSELGTDQPQHF
cdr3_nt: TGTGCCAGCAGTGAATTGGGGACAGATCAGCCCCAGCATTTT

j_call: TRBJ2-1
v_call: TRBV5-1
d_call: TRBD2
clone_size: .
cdr3_aa: CASSLNSGSQDEQFF
cdr3_nt: TGCGCCAGCAGCTTGAATAGCGGGAGTCAGGATGAGCAGTTCTTC

j_call: TRBJ2-1
v_call: TRBV29-1
d_call: TRBD1
clone_size: few
cdr3_aa: CSVATGDREQFF
cdr3_nt: TGCAGCGTGGCCACAGGGGACCGTGAGCAGTTCTTC

j_call: TRBJ2-1
v_call: TRBV2
d_call: .
clone_size: .
cdr3_aa: CASSEFGNEQFF
cdr3_nt: TGTGCCAGCAGTGAGTTCGGGAATGAGCAGTTCTTC

j_call: TRBJ2-7
v_call: TRBV13
d_call: TRBD1
clone_size: once
cdr3_aa: CASKLAAGGFYEQYF
cdr3_nt: TGTGCCAGCAAGCTTGCGGCAGGGGGCTTCTACGAGCAGTACTTC

j_call: TRBJ2-3
v_call: TRBV20-1
d_call: TRBD2
clone_size: .
cdr3_aa: CSAQTSGGTDTQYF
cdr3_nt: TGCAGTGCTCAGACTAGCGGGGGGACAGATACGCAGTATTTT

j_call: TRBJ1-4
v_call: TRBV6-1
d_call: .
clone_size: .
cdr3_aa: CASSEARGYNEKLFF
cdr3_nt: TGTGCCAGCAGTGAAGCGCGGGGCTATAATGAAAAACTGTTTTTT

j_call: TRBJ2-3
v_call: TRBV5-1
d_call: .
clone_size: .
cdr3_aa: CASSMADTQYF
cdr3_nt: TGCGCCAGCAGCATGGCAGATACGCAGTATTTT